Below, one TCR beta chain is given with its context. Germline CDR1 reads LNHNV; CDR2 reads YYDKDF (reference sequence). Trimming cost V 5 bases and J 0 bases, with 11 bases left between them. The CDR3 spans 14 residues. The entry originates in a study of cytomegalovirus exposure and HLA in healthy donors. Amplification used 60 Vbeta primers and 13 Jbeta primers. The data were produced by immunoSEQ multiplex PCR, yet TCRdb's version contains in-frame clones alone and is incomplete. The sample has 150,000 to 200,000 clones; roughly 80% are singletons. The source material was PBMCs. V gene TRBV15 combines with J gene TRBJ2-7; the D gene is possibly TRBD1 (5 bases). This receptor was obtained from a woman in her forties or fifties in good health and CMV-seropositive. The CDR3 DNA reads TGTGCCACCAGCCGACGACAGAACTCCTACGAGCAGTACTTC. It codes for CATSRRQNSYEQYF.